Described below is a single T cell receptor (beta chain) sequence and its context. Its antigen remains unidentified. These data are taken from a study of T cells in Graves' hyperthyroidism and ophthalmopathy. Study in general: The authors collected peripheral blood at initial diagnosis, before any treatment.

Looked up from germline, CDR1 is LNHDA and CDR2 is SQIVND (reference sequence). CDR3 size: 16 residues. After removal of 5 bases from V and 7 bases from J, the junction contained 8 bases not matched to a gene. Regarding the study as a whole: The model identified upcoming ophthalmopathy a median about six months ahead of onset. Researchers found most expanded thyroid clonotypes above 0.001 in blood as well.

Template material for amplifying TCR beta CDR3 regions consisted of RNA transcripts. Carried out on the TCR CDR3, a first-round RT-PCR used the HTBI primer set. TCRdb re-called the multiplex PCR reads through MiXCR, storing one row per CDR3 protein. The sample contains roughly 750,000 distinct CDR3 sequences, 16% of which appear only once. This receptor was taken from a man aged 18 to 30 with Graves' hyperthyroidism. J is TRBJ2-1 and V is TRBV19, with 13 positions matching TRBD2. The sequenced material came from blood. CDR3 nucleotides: TGTGCCAGTAGTCCAGTCGGGACTAGCGGGGCTAATGAGCAGTTCTTC. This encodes CASSPVGTSGANEQFF.